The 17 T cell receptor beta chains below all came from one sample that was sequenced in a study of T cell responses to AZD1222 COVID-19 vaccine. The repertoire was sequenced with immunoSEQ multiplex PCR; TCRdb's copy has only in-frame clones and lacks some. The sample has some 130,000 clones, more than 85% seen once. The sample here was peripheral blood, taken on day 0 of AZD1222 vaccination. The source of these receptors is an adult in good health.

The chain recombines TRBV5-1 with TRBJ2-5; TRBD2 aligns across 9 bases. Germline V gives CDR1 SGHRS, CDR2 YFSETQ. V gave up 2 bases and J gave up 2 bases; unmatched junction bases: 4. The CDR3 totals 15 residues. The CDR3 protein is CASSLTSGRQETQYF. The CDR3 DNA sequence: TGCGCCAGCAGCTTAACTAGCGGGCGGCAAGAGACCCAGTACTTC. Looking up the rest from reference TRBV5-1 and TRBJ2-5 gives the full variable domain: KAGVTQTPRYLIKTRGQQVTLSCSPISGHRSVSWYQQTPGQGLQFLFEYFSETQRNKGNFPGRFSGRQFSNSRSEMNVSTLELGDSALYLCASSLTSGRQETQYFGPGTRLLVL.

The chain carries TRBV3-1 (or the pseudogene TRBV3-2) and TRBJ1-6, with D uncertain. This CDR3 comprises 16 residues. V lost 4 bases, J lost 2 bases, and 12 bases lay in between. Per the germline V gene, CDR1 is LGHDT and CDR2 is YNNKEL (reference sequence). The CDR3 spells CASSREVEAYNSPLHF. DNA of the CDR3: TGTGCCAGCAGCCGAGAGGTGGAGGCCTATAATTCACCCCTCCACTTT.

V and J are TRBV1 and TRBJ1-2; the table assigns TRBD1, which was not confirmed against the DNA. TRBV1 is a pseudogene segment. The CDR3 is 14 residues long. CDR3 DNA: TGCACCAGCAGCCAGGTGGCCAGTCCCCATGGCTACACCTTC. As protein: CTSSQVASPHGYTF.

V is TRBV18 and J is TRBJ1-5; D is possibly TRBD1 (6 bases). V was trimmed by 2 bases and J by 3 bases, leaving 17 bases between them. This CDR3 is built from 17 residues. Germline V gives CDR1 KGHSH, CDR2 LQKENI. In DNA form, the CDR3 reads TGTGCCAGCTCACCAGAAAAAACAGGGCCTTTCAATCAGCCCCAGCATTTT. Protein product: CASSPEKTGPFNQPQHF.

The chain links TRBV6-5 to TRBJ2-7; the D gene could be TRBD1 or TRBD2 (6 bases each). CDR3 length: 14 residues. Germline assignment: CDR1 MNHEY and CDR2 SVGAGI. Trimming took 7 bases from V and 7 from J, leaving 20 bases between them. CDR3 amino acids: CASNKGGLAYEQYF. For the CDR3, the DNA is TGTGCCAGCAACAAAGGGGGGCTAGCGTATGAGCAGTACTTC.

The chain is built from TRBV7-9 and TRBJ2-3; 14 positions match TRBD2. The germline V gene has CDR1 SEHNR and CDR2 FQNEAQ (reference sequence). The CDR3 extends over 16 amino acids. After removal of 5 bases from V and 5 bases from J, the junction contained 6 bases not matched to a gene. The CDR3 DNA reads TGTGCCAGCAGCCCGACTAGCGGGAGGGCCGTAGATACGCAGTATTTT. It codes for CASSPTSGRAVDTQYF.

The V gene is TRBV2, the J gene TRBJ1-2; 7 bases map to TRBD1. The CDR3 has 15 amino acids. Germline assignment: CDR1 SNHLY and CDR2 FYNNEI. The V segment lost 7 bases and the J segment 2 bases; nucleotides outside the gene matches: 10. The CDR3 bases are TGTGCCAGCAAAAAGACAGGGAACGGGAACTATGGCTACACCTTC. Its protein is CASKKTGNGNYGYTF.

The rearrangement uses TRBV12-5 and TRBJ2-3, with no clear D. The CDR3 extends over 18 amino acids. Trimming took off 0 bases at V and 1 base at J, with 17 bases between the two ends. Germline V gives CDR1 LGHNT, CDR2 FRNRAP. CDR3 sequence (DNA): TGTGCTAGTGGTTTGGTAGGTAAGGCCCTCGGACGCACAGATACGCAGTATTTT. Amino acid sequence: CASGLVGKALGRTDTQYF.

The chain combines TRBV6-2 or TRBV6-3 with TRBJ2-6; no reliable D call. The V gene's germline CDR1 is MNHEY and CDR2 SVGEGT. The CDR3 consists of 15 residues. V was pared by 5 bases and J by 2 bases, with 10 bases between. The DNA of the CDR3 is TGTGCCAGCAGTACTGGGTCTACTGGGGCCAACGTCCTGACTTTC. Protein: CASSTGSTGANVLTF.

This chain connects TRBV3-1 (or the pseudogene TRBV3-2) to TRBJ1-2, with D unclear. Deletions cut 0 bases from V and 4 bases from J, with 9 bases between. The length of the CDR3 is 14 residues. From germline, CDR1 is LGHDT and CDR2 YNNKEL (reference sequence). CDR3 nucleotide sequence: TGTGCCAGCAGCCAAGATATCGAGACCTATGGCTACACCTTC. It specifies CASSQDIETYGYTF.

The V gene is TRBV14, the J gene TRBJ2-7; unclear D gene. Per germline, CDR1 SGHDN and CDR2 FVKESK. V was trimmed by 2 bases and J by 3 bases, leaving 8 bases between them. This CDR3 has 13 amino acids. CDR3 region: CASSQTNRYEQYF. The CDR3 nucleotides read TGTGCCAGCAGCCAAACCAACCGCTACGAGCAGTACTTC.

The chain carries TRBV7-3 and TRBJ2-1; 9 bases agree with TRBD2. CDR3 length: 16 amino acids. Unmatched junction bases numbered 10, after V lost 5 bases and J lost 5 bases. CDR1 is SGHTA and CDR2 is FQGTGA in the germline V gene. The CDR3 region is CASSPEGAGGHNEQFF. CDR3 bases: TGTGCCAGCAGCCCGGAGGGGGCGGGAGGGCACAATGAGCAGTTCTTC.

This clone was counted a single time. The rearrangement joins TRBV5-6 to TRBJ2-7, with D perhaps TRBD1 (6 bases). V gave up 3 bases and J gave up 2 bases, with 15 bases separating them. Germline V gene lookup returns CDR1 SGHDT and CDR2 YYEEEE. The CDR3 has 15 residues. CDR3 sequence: CASSYTQGGAYEQYF. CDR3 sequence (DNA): TGTGCCAGCAGCTATACACAGGGCGGCGCCTACGAGCAGTACTTC.

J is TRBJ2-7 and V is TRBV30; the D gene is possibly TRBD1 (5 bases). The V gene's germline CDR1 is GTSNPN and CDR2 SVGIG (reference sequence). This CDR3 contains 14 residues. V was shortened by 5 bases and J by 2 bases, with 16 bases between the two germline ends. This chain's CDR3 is CAWETGSPPYEQYF. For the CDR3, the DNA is TGTGCCTGGGAAACAGGTTCGCCCCCCTACGAGCAGTACTTC. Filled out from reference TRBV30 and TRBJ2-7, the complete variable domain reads SQTIHQWPATLVQPVGSPLSLECTVEGTSNPNLYWYRQAAGRGLQLLFYSVGIGQISSEVPQNLSASRPQDRQFILSSKKLLLSDSGFYLCAWETGSPPYEQYFGPGTRLTVT.

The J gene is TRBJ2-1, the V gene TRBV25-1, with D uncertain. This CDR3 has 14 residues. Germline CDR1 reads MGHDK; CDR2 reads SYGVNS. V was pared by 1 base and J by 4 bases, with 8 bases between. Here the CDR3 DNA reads TGTGCCAGCAGTGAATCAGTGGTTTACAATGAGCAGTTCTTC. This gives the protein CASSESVVYNEQFF. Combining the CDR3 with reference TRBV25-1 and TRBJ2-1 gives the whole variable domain EADIYQTPRYLVIGTGKKITLECSQTMGHDKMYWYQQDPGMELHLIHYSYGVNSTEKGDLSSESTVSRIRTEHFPLTLESARPSHTSQYLCASSESVVYNEQFFGPGTRLTVL.

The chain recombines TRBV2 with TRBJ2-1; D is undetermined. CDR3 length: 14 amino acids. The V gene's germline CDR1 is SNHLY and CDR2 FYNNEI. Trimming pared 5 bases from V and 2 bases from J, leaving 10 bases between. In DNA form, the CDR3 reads TGTGCCAGCAGTCAAGACCCGGCCTACAATGAGCAGTTCTTC. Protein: CASSQDPAYNEQFF.

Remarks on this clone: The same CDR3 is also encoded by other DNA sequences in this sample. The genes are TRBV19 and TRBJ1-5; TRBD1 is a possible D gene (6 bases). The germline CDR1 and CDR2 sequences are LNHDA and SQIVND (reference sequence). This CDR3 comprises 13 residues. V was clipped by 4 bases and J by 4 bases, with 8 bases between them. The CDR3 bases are TGTGCCAGTAGTACTCAGGGGAATCAGCCCCAGCATTTT. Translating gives CASSTQGNQPQHF.